Included here is one TCR beta chain sequence, with context. Its antigen is unknown. The data were produced by immunoSEQ multiplex PCR, yet TCRdb's version contains in-frame clones alone and is incomplete. The sample records about 64,000 clones, about 86% being singletons. The data derive from a study of OX40 agonist ivuxolimab in advanced cancers. Turning to the study itself: It was ivuxolimab, an agonistic anti-OX40 (CD134) antibody, that patients were treated with. General study results and limits: Low clonal expansion, among the lowest seen, marked partial responders at 0.1-3.0 mg/kg. At 0.1 to 3.0 mg/kg and by week 6, clonal expansion occurred in CD4+ and CD8+ blood T cells.

V shed 4 bases, J shed 0 bases, and the junction held 11 bases outside the gene matches. The CDR3 spans 19 residues. Germline CDR1 reads SGHRS; CDR2 reads YFSETQ. This receptor was taken from an adult with an advanced solid tumor such as melanoma, head and neck, liver or kidney cancer. This chain joins TRBV5-1 and TRBJ1-6, with 9 bases that match TRBD1. This sample comprised CD4+ or CD8+ T cells sorted from blood, obtained in a trial of the OX40 agonist ivuxolimab. The CDR3 DNA reads TGCGCCAGCAGCCGGGGGGACAGGGATTGGGGCTCCTATAATTCACCCCTCCACTTT. Amino acids: CASSRGDRDWGSYNSPLHF.